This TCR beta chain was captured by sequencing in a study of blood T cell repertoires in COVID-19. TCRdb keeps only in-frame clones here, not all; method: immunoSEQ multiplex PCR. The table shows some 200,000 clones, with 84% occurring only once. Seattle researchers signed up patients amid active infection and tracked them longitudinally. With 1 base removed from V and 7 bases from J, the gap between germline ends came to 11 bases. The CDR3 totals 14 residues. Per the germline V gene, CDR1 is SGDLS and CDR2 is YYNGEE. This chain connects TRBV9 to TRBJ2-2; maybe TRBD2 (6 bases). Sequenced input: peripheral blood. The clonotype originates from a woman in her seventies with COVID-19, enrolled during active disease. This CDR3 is CASSVTGVGGELFF. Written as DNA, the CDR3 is TGTGCCAGCAGCGTAACGGGGGTCGGCGGGGAGCTGTTTTTT. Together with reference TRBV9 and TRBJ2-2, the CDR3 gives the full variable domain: DSGVTQTPKHLITATGQRVTLRCSPRSGDLSVYWYQQSLDQGLQFLIQYYNGEERAKGNILERFSAQQFPDLHSELNLSSLELGDSALYFCASSVTGVGGELFFGEGSRLTVL.